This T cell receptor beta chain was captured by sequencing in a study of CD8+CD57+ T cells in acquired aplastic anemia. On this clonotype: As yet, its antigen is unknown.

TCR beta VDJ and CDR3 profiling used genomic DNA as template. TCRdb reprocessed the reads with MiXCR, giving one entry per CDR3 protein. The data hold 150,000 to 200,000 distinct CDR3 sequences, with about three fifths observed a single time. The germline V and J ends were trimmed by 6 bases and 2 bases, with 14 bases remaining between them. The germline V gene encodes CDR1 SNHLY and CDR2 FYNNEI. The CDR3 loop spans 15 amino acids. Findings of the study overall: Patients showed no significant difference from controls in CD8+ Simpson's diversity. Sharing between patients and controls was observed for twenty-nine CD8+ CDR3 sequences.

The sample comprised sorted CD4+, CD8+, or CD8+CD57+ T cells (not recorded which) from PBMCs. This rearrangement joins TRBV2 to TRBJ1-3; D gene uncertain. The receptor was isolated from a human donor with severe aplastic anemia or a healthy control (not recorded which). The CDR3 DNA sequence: TGTGCCAGCAGGGACGACGGGGTTCCTGGAAACACCATATATTTT. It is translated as CASRDDGVPGNTIYF.